Shown below are 2 T cell receptor beta chains from a single sample sequenced in a study of blood T cell repertoires in COVID-19. The method was immunoSEQ multiplex PCR; TCRdb's version includes in-frame clones alone and lacks a portion of them. The top ten hold about 3.5% of the sample, which has a few hundred thousand clones, about 80% seen once. The sample consisted of PBMCs or T cells enriched from blood (not recorded which). The receptors derive from a man aged 45-65 years who had recovered from COVID-19.

V and J are TRBV7-9 and TRBJ2-3, with a tentative D call TRBD2 (5 bases). V gave up 2 bases and J gave up 5 bases, with 11 bases separating them. CDR1 SEHNR and CDR2 FQNEAQ come from the germline V gene (reference sequence). This CDR3 comprises 14 residues. CDR3 residues: CASSLYQRLDTQYF. CDR3 bases: TGTGCCAGCAGCTTATACCAGCGGCTAGATACGCAGTATTTT.

The chain employs TRBV4-1 and TRBJ1-1; TRBD1 is a possible D gene (5 bases). The CDR3 totals 16 residues. Trimming removed 0 bases from V and 4 bases from J, with 15 bases in between. Germline V gene data show CDR1 as MGHRA and CDR2 as YSYEKL. Here the CDR3 reads CASSQESTGWSTEAFF. CDR3 bases: TGCGCCAGCAGCCAAGAGAGTACAGGATGGTCCACTGAAGCTTTCTTT.